Listed here are 16 T cell receptor beta chains from one sample, sequenced in a study of T cells in Graves' hyperthyroidism and ophthalmopathy. Authors of the study amplified TCR beta CDR3 regions from RNA transcripts. HTBI primers were used for first-round RT-PCR of the TCR CDR3. Using its own MiXCR run on the multiplex PCR reads, TCRdb lists one record per CDR3 protein. The sample includes over 250,000 distinct CDR3 sequences, about 13% of them seen just once. The sequenced material came from blood. All receptors come from a woman aged 40 to 50 with Graves' ophthalmopathy.

DNA for the CDR3: TGTGCCACCAGCAGAGAACGGACAGGGGTTTTAAATGAGCAGTTCTTC. Protein sequence: CATSRERTGVLNEQFF. This chain connects TRBV15 to TRBJ2-1, with 9 positions matching TRBD1. V was pared by 0 bases and J by 7 bases, with 7 bases of the junction left unmatched. Germline-derived CDR1 and CDR2 are LNHNV and YYDKDF (reference sequence). CDR3 size: 16 residues.

Ten or more counts support this clonotype. This chain uses TRBV20-1 with TRBJ1-5; tentative D call: TRBD1 (5 bases). Trimming left V 4 bases short and J 4 bases short, with 8 bases between. The CDR3 consists of 12 residues. The germline V gene has CDR1 DFQATT and CDR2 SNEGSKA (reference sequence). CDR3 DNA sequence: TGCAGTGCTAATACAGGAAATCAGCCCCAGCATTTT. This encodes CSANTGNQPQHF.

The sample holds many counts of this clonotype. The chain employs TRBV28 and TRBJ2-7; 9 bases line up with TRBD1. Germline CDR1 reads MDHEN; CDR2 reads SYDVKM. The CDR3 has 14 amino acids. After removal of 5 bases from V and 6 bases from J, the junction contained 8 bases not matched to a gene. The CDR3 nucleotides are TGTGCCAGCAGTACAGGGGGCGATGGGCGCGAGCAGTACTTC. This codes for CASSTGGDGREQYF.

The sample holds many counts of this clonotype. The CDR3, as DNA: TGTGCCAGCAGCTTAGGAGTGACGGCTGGCTACACCTTC. Amino acids: CASSLGVTAGYTF. The chain has TRBV7-9 and TRBJ1-2; unclear D gene. Germline V gene lookup returns CDR1 SEHNR and CDR2 FQNEAQ (reference sequence). The CDR3 length is 13 residues. The V and J ends lost 1 base and 7 bases respectively, with 10 bases between them.

At least ten counts were recorded for this clonotype. This chain uses TRBV7-6 with TRBJ2-1; 13 bases agree with TRBD2. CDR1 is SGHVS and CDR2 is FNYEAQ in the germline V gene. This CDR3 region has 16 residues. The V gene end was trimmed by 5 bases and the J gene end by 3 bases; junction bases not matched to a gene: 4. DNA for the CDR3: TGTGCCAGCAGCCAGACTAGCGGGAGGATCTACAATGAGCAGTTCTTC. Encoded protein: CASSQTSGRIYNEQFF.

This clonotype showed up many times. This sequence joins TRBV28 and TRBJ2-1; 15 bases line up with TRBD2. CDR1 is MDHEN and CDR2 is SYDVKM in the germline V gene. The V and J ends lost 0 bases and 6 bases, in that order; junction bases with no gene match: 3. The length of the CDR3 is 17 residues. The CDR3 DNA sequence: TGTGCCAGCAGTTTATGGGGACTAGCGGGAGGTAGCAATGAGCAGTTCTTC. Its translation: CASSLWGLAGGSNEQFF.

This clonotype has more than one count but fewer than ten. The chain couples TRBV3-1 to TRBJ1-1; perhaps TRBD1 as D (5 bases). Trimming cost V 4 bases and J 0 bases, with 15 bases left between them. The germline V gene encodes CDR1 LGHDT and CDR2 YNNKEL (reference sequence). The length of the CDR3 is 16 residues. The CDR3 region has the DNA TGTGCCAGCAGCCCCGAGATTGACAGAATGAACACTGAAGCTTTCTTT. Its translation: CASSPEIDRMNTEAFF.

The chain carries TRBV18 and TRBJ2-5; D unresolved. V lost 3 bases and J 4 bases, leaving 12 bases between the germline ends. CDR3 length: 14 residues. Germline lookup yields CDR1 KGHSH and CDR2 LQKENI. The CDR3 sequence is CASSPGPLAETQYF. The CDR3 nucleotides are TGTGCCAGCTCACCCGGACCTCTGGCAGAGACCCAGTACTTC.

This clonotype has ten or more counts. The chain has TRBV24-1 and TRBJ2-7; 10 bases are shared with TRBD2. The CDR3 sequence is 16 residues long. V dropped 4 bases and J dropped 5; count of bases not matched to a gene: 10. The germline CDR1 and CDR2 sequences are KGHDR and SFDVKD. CDR3 sequence reads: CATSDPVASGSHEQYF. The CDR3, as DNA: TGTGCCACCAGTGACCCTGTGGCTAGCGGGAGCCACGAGCAGTACTTC.

Ten or more counts support this clonotype. The chain recombines TRBV11-2 with TRBJ1-1, with no clear D. The CDR3 contains 13 residues. V shed 3 bases and J shed 1 base, with 6 bases lying between them. The germline gives CDR1 SGHAT, CDR2 FQNNGV. The CDR3 region is CASSFLENTEAFF. The CDR3 nucleotides read TGTGCCAGCAGCTTTCTAGAGAACACTGAAGCTTTCTTT.

This clonotype was seen only once. The V call is TRBV4-2, the J call TRBJ2-2; the D gene is possibly TRBD1 (6 bases). CDR1 is LGHNA, CDR2 YNFKEQ, per germline. CDR3 length: 15 residues. The V end was cut by 4 bases, the J end by 4 bases, with 13 bases between. DNA for the CDR3: TGTGCCAGCAGCCCGTCTCAGGGGAGCACCGGGGAGCTGTTTTTT. Its translation is CASSPSQGSTGELFF.

Ten or more counts support this clonotype. The V and J genes are TRBV5-1 and TRBJ1-5, with D tentatively TRBD1 (5 bases). The germline V gene has CDR1 SGHRS and CDR2 YFSETQ. The CDR3 has 15 residues. The germline V and J ends were trimmed by 0 bases and 0 bases, with 7 bases remaining between them. CDR3 loop: CASSLDGGSNQPQHF. The CDR3, as DNA: TGCGCCAGCAGCTTGGATGGGGGTAGCAATCAGCCCCAGCATTTT. The variable domain in full, with the rest retrieved from reference TRBV5-1 and TRBJ1-5, is KAGVTQTPRYLIKTRGQQVTLSCSPISGHRSVSWYQQTPGQGLQFLFEYFSETQRNKGNFPGRFSGRQFSNSRSEMNVSTLELGDSALYLCASSLDGGSNQPQHFGDGTRLSIL.

The gene calls are TRBV7-6 and TRBJ2-7; D could derive from TRBD1 or TRBD2 (5 bases each). The CDR3 runs to 15 residues. Between the trimmed V and J ends, which lost 1 base and 0 bases, there was a span of 10 bases. Germline V lookup: CDR1 SGHVS, CDR2 FNYEAQ. The CDR3 spells CASSLGEGSSYEQYF. The CDR3 region has the DNA TGTGCCAGCAGCTTAGGAGAGGGGAGCTCCTACGAGCAGTACTTC.

In its sample, this clonotype was seen many times. The chain employs TRBV20-1 and TRBJ2-3; tentatively, D is TRBD2 (6 bases). The CDR3 consists of 15 residues. Germline CDR1 DFQATT, CDR2 SNEGSKA (reference sequence). V lost 3 bases to trimming and J lost 0 bases, with 13 bases between them. The CDR3 spells CSARLRGPSTDTQYF. The CDR3 DNA sequence: TGCAGTGCTAGGTTGCGGGGACCTAGCACAGATACGCAGTATTTT.

V is TRBV5-6 and J is TRBJ2-7; a weak D match, TRBD1 (6 bases). CDR1 is SGHDT and CDR2 is YYEEEE in the germline V gene. Trimming left V 4 bases short and J 2 bases short, with 13 bases between. The CDR3 runs 14 residues. The CDR3 reads CASSMTGRTYEQYF. The CDR3 DNA reads as TGTGCCAGCAGCATGACAGGCCGTACCTACGAGCAGTACTTC.

This clonotype was counted at least ten times. The V gene is TRBV12-3 or TRBV12-4, the J gene TRBJ1-1; D unclear. The CDR3 contains 14 residues. V lost 4 bases to trimming and J lost 1 base, with 10 bases between them. As DNA, the CDR3 is TGTGCCAGCAGTTCAGACAAGAGGAACACTGAAGCTTTCTTT. This gives the protein CASSSDKRNTEAFF.